The rows below give T cell receptor beta chains drawn from one sample of a study of blood T cell repertoires in COVID-19. The assay was immunoSEQ multiplex PCR, and TCRdb's table has in-frame clones only and misses some. This table holds around 140,000 clones, about 89% found once. Sequenced material: peripheral blood. The receptors were gathered from a man over 45 who had recovered from COVID-19. CDR3s include the opening cysteine and the closing phenylalanine or tryptophan. The D gene is left open where the match is weak. Size is stated for part of the rows, as once, few or many counts, or as a class when the clone is expanded.

V: TRBV27
size: few
J: TRBJ1-2
D: TRBD1
CDR3: CASRTTGSGNYGYTF
DNA: TGTGCCAGCAGGACGACAGGGAGTGGTAACTATGGCTACACCTTC

V: TRBV7-3
size: .
J: TRBJ1-1
D: .
CDR3: CASSLGGHDTEAFF
DNA: TGTGCCAGCAGCTTAGGAGGGCACGACACTGAAGCTTTCTTT

V: TRBV7-2
size: .
J: TRBJ2-7
D: .
CDR3: CASSLGLQGVYEQYF
DNA: TGTGCCAGCAGCTTAGGGCTACAGGGAGTCTACGAGCAGTACTTC

V: TRBV15
size: .
J: TRBJ1-2
D: TRBD1
CDR3: CATSRDITGGGYTF
DNA: TGTGCCACCAGCAGAGATATAACAGGGGGTGGCTACACCTTC

V: TRBV4-1
size: .
J: TRBJ2-7
D: TRBD2
CDR3: CASSHGLAGGFKYEQYF
DNA: TGCGCCAGCAGCCATGGACTAGCGGGGGGCTTTAAATACGAGCAGTACTTC

V: TRBV24-1
size: few
J: TRBJ1-6
D: .
CDR3: CATSVTFTGPPLHF
DNA: TGTGCCACCAGTGTGACCTTTACGGGTCCACCCCTCCACTTT

V: TRBV19
size: few
J: TRBJ1-1
D: TRBD1
CDR3: CASRNQGARTEAFF
DNA: TGTGCCAGTAGAAATCAGGGGGCGCGCACTGAAGCTTTCTTT

V: TRBV19
size: once
J: TRBJ2-7
D: TRBD2
CDR3: CASSIPSGGAYEQYF
DNA: TGTGCCAGTAGTATTCCTAGCGGGGGAGCCTACGAGCAGTACTTC

V: TRBV5-8
size: .
J: TRBJ2-5
D: .
CDR3: CASSFIARGTQYF
DNA: TGTGCCAGCAGCTTTATAGCGCGCGGGACCCAGTACTTC

V: TRBV5-4
size: .
J: TRBJ1-1
D: .
CDR3: CASSLEQAMNTEAFF
DNA: TGTGCCAGCAGCTTGGAACAGGCAATGAACACTGAAGCTTTCTTT

V: TRBV13
size: .
J: TRBJ1-3
D: .
CDR3: CASSFLRGGDSSGNTIYF
DNA: TGTGCCAGCAGCTTTTTACGCGGTGGAGACAGCTCTGGAAACACCATATATTTT

V: TRBV7-9
size: few
J: TRBJ1-2
D: .
CDR3: CASSLGFAKGYTF
DNA: TGTGCCAGCAGCTTAGGGTTTGCGAAAGGCTACACCTTC

V: TRBV25-1
size: .
J: TRBJ1-1
D: .
CDR3: CASSELEDLDTEAFF
DNA: TGTGCCAGCAGTGAATTAGAGGATTTGGACACTGAAGCTTTCTTT

V: TRBV11-3
size: .
J: TRBJ2-2
D: .
CDR3: CASSREVGELFF
DNA: TGTGCCAGCAGTCGGGAAGTCGGGGAGCTGTTTTTT

V: TRBV7-9
size: .
J: TRBJ2-5
D: TRBD2
CDR3: CASSLASGLAGQETQYF
DNA: TGTGCCAGCAGCTTAGCTTCGGGTCTAGCGGGGCAAGAGACCCAGTACTTC

V: TRBV6-1
size: once
J: TRBJ1-3
D: .
CDR3: CASSDGYSGNTIYF
DNA: TGTGCCAGCAGTGACGGGTACTCTGGAAACACCATATATTTT

V: TRBV3-1/TRBV3-2
size: .
J: TRBJ2-3
D: .
CDR3: CASSQLDLDTQYF
DNA: TGTGCCAGCAGCCAACTAGATCTAGATACGCAGTATTTT

V: TRBV29-1
size: .
J: TRBJ2-7
D: TRBD1
CDR3: CSVGSGTGAYEQYF
DNA: TGCAGCGTTGGCTCCGGGACAGGGGCCTACGAGCAGTACTTC

V: TRBV7-2
size: .
J: TRBJ2-5
D: TRBD2
CDR3: CASSLRGTSGGSETQYF
DNA: TGTGCCAGCAGCTTACGGGGGACTAGCGGGGGGTCGGAGACCCAGTACTTC

V: TRBV5-4
size: .
J: TRBJ2-2
D: TRBD2
CDR3: CASSSLAGGVGELFF
DNA: TGTGCCAGCAGCTCACTAGCGGGGGGGGTCGGGGAGCTGTTTTTT